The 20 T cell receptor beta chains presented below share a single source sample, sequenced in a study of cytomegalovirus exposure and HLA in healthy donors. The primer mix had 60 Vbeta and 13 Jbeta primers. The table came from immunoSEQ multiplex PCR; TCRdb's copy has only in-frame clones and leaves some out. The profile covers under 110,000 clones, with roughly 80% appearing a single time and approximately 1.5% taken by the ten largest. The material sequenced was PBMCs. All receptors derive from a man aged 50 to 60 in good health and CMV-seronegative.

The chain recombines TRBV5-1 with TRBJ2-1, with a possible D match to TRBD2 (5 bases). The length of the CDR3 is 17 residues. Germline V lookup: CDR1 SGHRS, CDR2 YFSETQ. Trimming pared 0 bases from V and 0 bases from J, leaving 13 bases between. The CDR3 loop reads CASSLVFGDSSYNEQFF. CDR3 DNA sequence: TGCGCCAGCAGCTTGGTCTTCGGGGATAGCTCCTACAATGAGCAGTTCTTC.

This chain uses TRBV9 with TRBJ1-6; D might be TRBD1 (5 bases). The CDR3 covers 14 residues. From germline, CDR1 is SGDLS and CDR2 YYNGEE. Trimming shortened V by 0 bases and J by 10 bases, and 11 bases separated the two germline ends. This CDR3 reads CASSVAFTGSPLHF. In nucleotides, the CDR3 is TGTGCCAGCAGCGTAGCTTTCACAGGATCACCCCTCCACTTT. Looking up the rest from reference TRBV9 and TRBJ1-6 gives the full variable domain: DSGVTQTPKHLITATGQRVTLRCSPRSGDLSVYWYQQSLDQGLQFLIQYYNGEERAKGNILERFSAQQFPDLHSELNLSSLELGDSALYFCASSVAFTGSPLHFGNGTRLTVT.

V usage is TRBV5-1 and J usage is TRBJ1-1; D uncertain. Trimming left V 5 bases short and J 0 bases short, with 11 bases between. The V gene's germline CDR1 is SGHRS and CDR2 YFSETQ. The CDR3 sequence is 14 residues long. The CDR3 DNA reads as TGCGCCAGCAGTGAGACTAGGATGAACACTGAAGCTTTCTTT. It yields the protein CASSETRMNTEAFF.

The CDR3 DNA follows: TGTGCCAGTAGTAGGACAGGAGATGGCTACACCTTC. It specifies CASSRTGDGYTF. The chain links TRBV19 to TRBJ1-2; 7 nucleotides line up with TRBD1. V gave up 4 bases and J gave up 6 bases; unmatched junction bases: 2. Per germline, CDR1 LNHDA and CDR2 SQIVND (reference sequence). The CDR3 length is 12 residues.

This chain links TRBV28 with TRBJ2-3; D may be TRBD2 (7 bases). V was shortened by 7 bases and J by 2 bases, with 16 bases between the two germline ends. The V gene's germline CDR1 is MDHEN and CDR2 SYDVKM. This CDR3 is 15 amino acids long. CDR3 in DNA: TGTGCCAGCATCGTGGGGGGGCAGGTCACAGATACGCAGTATTTT. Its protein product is CASIVGGQVTDTQYF.

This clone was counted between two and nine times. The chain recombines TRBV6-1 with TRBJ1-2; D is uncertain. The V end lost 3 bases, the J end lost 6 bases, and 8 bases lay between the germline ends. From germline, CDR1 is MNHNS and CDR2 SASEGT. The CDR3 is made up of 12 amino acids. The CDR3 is CASSDWGDGYTF. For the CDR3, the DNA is TGTGCCAGCAGTGACTGGGGAGATGGCTACACCTTC.

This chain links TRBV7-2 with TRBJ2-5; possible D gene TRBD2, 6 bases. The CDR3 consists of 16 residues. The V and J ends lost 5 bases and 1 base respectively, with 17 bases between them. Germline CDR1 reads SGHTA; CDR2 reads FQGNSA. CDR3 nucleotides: TGTGCCAGCAGCCGACTGGGAGGAGCTTCCCAAGAGACCCAGTACTTC. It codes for CASSRLGGASQETQYF.

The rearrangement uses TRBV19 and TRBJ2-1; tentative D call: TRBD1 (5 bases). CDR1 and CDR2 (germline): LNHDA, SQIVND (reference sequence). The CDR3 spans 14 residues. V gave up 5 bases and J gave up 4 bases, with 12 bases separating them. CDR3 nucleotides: TGTGCCAGTAGTCCTGGCTCAGGGTACAATGAGCAGTTCTTC. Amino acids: CASSPGSGYNEQFF.

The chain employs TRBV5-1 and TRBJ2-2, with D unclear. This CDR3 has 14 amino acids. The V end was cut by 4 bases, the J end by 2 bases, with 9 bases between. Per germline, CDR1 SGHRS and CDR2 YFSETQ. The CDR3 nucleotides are TGCGCCAGCAGCCCCGACACAAACACCGGGGAGCTGTTTTTT. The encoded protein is CASSPDTNTGELFF.

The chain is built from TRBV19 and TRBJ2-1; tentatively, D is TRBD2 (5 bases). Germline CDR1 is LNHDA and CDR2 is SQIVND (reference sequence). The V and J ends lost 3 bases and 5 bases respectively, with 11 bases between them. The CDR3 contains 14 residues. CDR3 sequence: CASSIGGFNNEQFF. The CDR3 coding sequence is TGTGCCAGTAGTATCGGCGGGTTTAACAATGAGCAGTTCTTC.

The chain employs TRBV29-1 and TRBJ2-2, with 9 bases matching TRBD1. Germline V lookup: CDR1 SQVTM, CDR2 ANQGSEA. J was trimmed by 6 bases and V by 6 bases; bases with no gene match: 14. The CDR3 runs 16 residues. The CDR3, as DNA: TGCAGCGTCCGGTTCTTAGTTACAGGGGGCTCCGGGGAGCTGTTTTTT. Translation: CSVRFLVTGGSGELFF.

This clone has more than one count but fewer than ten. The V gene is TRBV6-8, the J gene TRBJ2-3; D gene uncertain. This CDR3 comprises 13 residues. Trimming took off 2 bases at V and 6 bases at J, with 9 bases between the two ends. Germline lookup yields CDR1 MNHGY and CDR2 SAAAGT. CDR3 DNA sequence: TGTGCCAGCAGTTACGGTGCGTTGGATACGCAGTATTTT. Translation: CASSYGALDTQYF.

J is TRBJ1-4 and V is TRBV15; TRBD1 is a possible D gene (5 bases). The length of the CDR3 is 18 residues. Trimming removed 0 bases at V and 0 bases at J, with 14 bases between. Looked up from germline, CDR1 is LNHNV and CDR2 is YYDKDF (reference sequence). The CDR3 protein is CATSRDIRQYPTNEKLFF. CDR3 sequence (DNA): TGTGCCACCAGCAGAGATATAAGACAGTATCCAACTAATGAAAAACTGTTTTTT.

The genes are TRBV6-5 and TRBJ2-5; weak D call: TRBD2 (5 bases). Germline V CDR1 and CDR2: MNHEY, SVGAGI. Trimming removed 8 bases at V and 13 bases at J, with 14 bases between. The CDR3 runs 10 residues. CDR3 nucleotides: TGTGCCAGCCTGGGAGTTTTTTGGTACTTC. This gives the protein CASLGVFWYF.

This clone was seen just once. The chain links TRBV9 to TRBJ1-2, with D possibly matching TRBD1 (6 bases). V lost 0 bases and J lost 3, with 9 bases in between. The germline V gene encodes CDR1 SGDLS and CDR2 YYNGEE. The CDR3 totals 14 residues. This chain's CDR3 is CASSVVPGDYGYTF. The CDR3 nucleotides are TGTGCCAGCAGCGTAGTACCAGGGGACTATGGCTACACCTTC.

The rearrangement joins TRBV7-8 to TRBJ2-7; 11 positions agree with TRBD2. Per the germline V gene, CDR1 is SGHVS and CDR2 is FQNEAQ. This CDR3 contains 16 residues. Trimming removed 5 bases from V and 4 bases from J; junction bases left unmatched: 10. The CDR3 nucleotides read TGTGCCAGCAGCCACTCCTCCGGGACTAGCGGATACGAGCAGTACTTC. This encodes CASSHSSGTSGYEQYF.

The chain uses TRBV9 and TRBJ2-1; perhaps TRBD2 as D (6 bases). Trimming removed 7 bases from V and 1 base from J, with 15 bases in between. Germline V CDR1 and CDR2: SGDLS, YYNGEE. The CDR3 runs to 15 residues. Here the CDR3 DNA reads TGTGCCAGCCAAAGGACCCGGGGGTCCTACAATGAGCAGTTCTTC. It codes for CASQRTRGSYNEQFF.

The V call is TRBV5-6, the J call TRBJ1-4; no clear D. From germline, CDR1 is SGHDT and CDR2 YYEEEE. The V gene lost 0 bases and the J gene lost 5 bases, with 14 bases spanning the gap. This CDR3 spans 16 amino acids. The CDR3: CASSLEFRAGNEKLFF. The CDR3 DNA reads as TGTGCCAGCAGCTTGGAATTCCGAGCCGGGAATGAAAAACTGTTTTTT.

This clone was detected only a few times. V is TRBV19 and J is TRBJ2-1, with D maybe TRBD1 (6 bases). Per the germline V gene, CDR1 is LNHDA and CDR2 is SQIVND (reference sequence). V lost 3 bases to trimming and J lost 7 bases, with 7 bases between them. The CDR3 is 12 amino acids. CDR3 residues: CASSIQGNEQFF. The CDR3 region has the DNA TGTGCCAGTAGTATTCAGGGGAATGAGCAGTTCTTC.

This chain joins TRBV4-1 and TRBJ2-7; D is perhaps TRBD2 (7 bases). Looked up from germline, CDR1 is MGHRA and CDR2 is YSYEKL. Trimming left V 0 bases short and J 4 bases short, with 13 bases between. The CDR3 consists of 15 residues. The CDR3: CASSQDERGGYEQYF. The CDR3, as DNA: TGCGCCAGCAGCCAAGACGAAAGGGGGGGGTACGAGCAGTACTTC.